This T cell receptor beta chain was retrieved from a study of cytomegalovirus exposure and HLA in healthy donors. Overall study results and limits: Analysis was carried out at a later point, and it linked a missense DCLRE1C variant to TCR beta V- and J-gene trimming. It emerged from a later analysis that several of the most significant clusters appeared to be linked to common viral pathogens.

Donors were nominally healthy when sampled, though unrecorded immune exposures were likely. As for this clone: Its antigen is not identified.

CDR3 length: 17 amino acids. V was clipped by 2 bases and J by 0 bases; unmatched bases: 10. The germline V gene has CDR1 SGHTS and CDR2 YDEGEE. PCR primers comprised 60 Vbeta and 13 Jbeta primers. Original handling: Per a later analysis, the number of unique TCR beta chains was some 82 million, of which roughly 10 million were shared. Using immunoSEQ multiplex PCR, the repertoire was profiled, and TCRdb retains in-frame clones only, with some absent. The V and J calls and the clone size are those of that table, but D and trimming were determined from the DNA. The sample carries 110,000 to 150,000 clones, 80% recorded once.

The sequenced sample consisted of PBMCs. The sequence was collected from a female donor in good health and CMV-seronegative. This sequence joins TRBV5-8 and TRBJ1-1; 7 positions agree with TRBD1. Here the CDR3 DNA reads TGTGCCAGCAGCTTATGGACAGGATATTCCATGAACACTGAAGCTTTCTTT. Its translation: CASSLWTGYSMNTEAFF.